The 21 T cell receptor beta chains in this list originate from one sample, sequenced in a study of early stage breast cancer tumors. Sequenced by immunoSEQ multiplex PCR; TCRdb stores in-frame clones only, minus some. This table holds about 72,000 clones, 79% found once. Sequencing was performed on blood. These receptors all come from a person in their sixties or seventies with breast cancer.

V usage is TRBV5-4 and J usage is TRBJ2-2; D not certain. The CDR3 contains 14 residues. CDR1 and CDR2 (germline): SGHNT, YYREEE (reference sequence). Trimming shortened V by 2 bases and J by 2 bases, and 7 bases separated the two germline ends. CDR3 protein: CASSFLVNTGELFF. The CDR3 nucleotides are TGTGCCAGCAGCTTCCTGGTTAACACCGGGGAGCTGTTTTTT.

The genes are TRBV2 and TRBJ2-3; D is perhaps TRBD1 or TRBD2 (6 bases each). V was pared by 3 bases and J by 4 bases, with 11 bases between. The CDR3 extends over 14 amino acids. Looked up from germline, CDR1 is SNHLY and CDR2 is FYNNEI. In DNA form, the CDR3 reads TGTGCCAGCAGTGATCTGGGGGGCGCAGATACGCAGTATTTT. As protein: CASSDLGGADTQYF.

The chain links TRBV5-4 to TRBJ2-1, with 9 bases fitting TRBD2. V trimming: 0 bases; J trimming: 6 bases; junction bases outside the gene matches: 7. The CDR3 totals 16 residues. Germline V gene data show CDR1 as SGHNT and CDR2 as YYREEE (reference sequence). The CDR3 protein is CASSLAGGGASNEQFF. For the CDR3, the DNA is TGTGCCAGCAGCTTGGCGGGCGGGGGGGCATCCAATGAGCAGTTCTTC.

This clone was observed a few times. This chain links TRBV6-1 with TRBJ1-3; 9 bases are shared with TRBD1. Germline loops: CDR1 MNHNS, CDR2 SASEGT. The CDR3 contains 14 residues. The junction had 6 bases not matched to a gene; V was cut back by 4 bases and J by 8 bases. This CDR3 reads CASSAGQGRDTIYF. In DNA form, the CDR3 reads TGTGCCAGCAGTGCGGGACAGGGTAGGGACACCATATATTTT.

The genes are TRBV7-8 and TRBJ2-7, with D unclear. The CDR3 consists of 17 residues. Germline V CDR1 and CDR2: SGHVS, FQNEAQ. V was cut by 1 base and J by 0 bases, with 16 bases left in between. The CDR3 sequence: CASSLGPGKGSSYEQYF. CDR3 sequence (DNA): TGTGCCAGCAGCTTAGGACCTGGGAAGGGAAGCTCCTACGAGCAGTACTTC.

This rearrangement joins TRBV12-2 to TRBJ1-2; the tabulated D call, TRBD1, remains unverified against the DNA. TRBV12-2 is flagged as a pseudogene. CDR3 length: 14 amino acids. CDR3 in amino acids: CASRLVRQGGGYTF. In DNA form, the CDR3 reads TGTGCAAGTCGCTTAGTCCGACAGGGCGGCGGCTACACCTTC.

The V gene is TRBV11-2, the J gene TRBJ1-6, with D perhaps TRBD1 (6 bases). Germline V gene data show CDR1 as SGHAT and CDR2 as FQNNGV. V was clipped by 5 bases and J by 9 bases, with 14 bases between them. CDR3 length equals 14 residues. In DNA form, the CDR3 reads TGTGCCAGCAGCCTGTTACAGGGTGGTTCACCCCTCCACTTT. Protein: CASSLLQGGSPLHF.

The gene calls are TRBV19 and TRBJ2-3, with 10 bases fitting TRBD1. CDR1 and CDR2 from the germline V gene are LNHDA and SQIVND (reference sequence). CDR3 size: 14 residues. V dropped 8 bases and J dropped 1; count of bases not matched to a gene: 3. The CDR3 DNA reads as TGTGCCAGTCGGACAGGGGGTCGCACAGATACGCAGTATTTT. Its protein product is CASRTGGRTDTQYF. The full variable domain, completed using reference TRBV19 and TRBJ2-3, is DGGITQSPKYLFRKEGQNVTLSCEQNLNHDAMYWYRQDPGQGLRLIYYSQIVNDFQKGDIAEGYSVSREKKESFPLTVTSAQKNPTAFYLCASRTGGRTDTQYFGPGTRLTVL.

The chain employs TRBV9 and TRBJ2-1; D is perhaps TRBD2 (5 bases). CDR1 is SGDLS, CDR2 YYNGEE, per germline. The CDR3 is 15 amino acids. Trimming took off 4 bases at V and 8 bases at J, with 19 bases between the two ends. The CDR3 nucleotides read TGTGCCAGCAGCACGAACGGGATCCCCCGCGATGAGCAGTTCTTC. Translated, it gives CASSTNGIPRDEQFF.

The chain has TRBV5-4 and TRBJ2-5; 10 bases map to TRBD1. The CDR3 is 16 residues long. Germline CDR1 SGHNT, CDR2 YYREEE (reference sequence). V lost 0 bases, J lost 6 bases, and 8 bases stayed unmatched. CDR3 region: CASSLGDRGGGKTQYF. The CDR3 DNA reads TGTGCCAGCAGCTTGGGGGACAGGGGAGGAGGGAAGACCCAGTACTTC.

The rearrangement joins TRBV6-1 to TRBJ1-5; D is unresolved. The CDR3 consists of 14 residues. Germline V gene sequence: CDR1 MNHNS, CDR2 SASEGT. Trimming took 2 bases from V and 9 from J, leaving 14 bases between them. CDR3 in amino acids: CASSESPRGGPQHF. The CDR3 nucleotides read TGTGCCAGCAGTGAATCTCCCCGGGGAGGGCCCCAGCATTTT.

The chain is built from TRBV7-9 and TRBJ1-1, with D uncertain. V was shortened by 2 bases and J by 0 bases, with 4 bases between the two germline ends. This CDR3 contains 13 residues. Germline loops: CDR1 SEHNR, CDR2 FQNEAQ (reference sequence). CDR3 protein: CASSLSLNTEAFF. DNA of the CDR3: TGTGCCAGCAGCTTAAGTTTGAACACTGAAGCTTTCTTT.

This clone was observed a handful of times. The gene calls are TRBV19 and TRBJ1-6; weak D call: TRBD1 (6 bases). The V and J ends lost 3 bases and 10 bases respectively, with 10 bases between them. Germline CDR1 LNHDA, CDR2 SQIVND (reference sequence). The CDR3 runs 13 residues. CDR3 nucleotide sequence: TGTGCCAGTAGTATGACAGGTGGCTCACCCCTCCACTTT. Translated, it gives CASSMTGGSPLHF.

V gene TRBV5-4 combines with J gene TRBJ1-4, with D unresolved. The ends were cut back, 4 bases at V and 0 bases at J, with 10 bases in the middle. Germline CDR1 reads SGHNT; CDR2 reads YYREEE (reference sequence). CDR3 size: 15 residues. The CDR3 sequence is CASSEDIATNEKLFF. CDR3 DNA sequence: TGTGCCAGCAGCGAAGACATAGCAACTAATGAAAAACTGTTTTTT.

This clone came up a few times. Relative to the germline gene, one junction end is altered; a read error may explain this. The genes are TRBV6-6 and TRBJ2-7, with 7 bases matching TRBD1. Per germline, CDR1 MNHNY and CDR2 SVGAGI (reference sequence). The CDR3 spans 16 residues. The CDR3 loop reads CASSNSRQGPNYEQYF. CDR3 nucleotide sequence: TGTGCCAGCAGTAACTCCAGACAGGGCCCCAACTACGAGCAGTACTTC.

The chain has TRBV7-9 and TRBJ2-5; no reliable D call. V shed 6 bases and J shed 2 bases, with 19 bases lying between them. The CDR3 sequence is 16 residues long. CDR1 and CDR2 (germline): SEHNR, FQNEAQ (reference sequence). The CDR3, as DNA: TGTGCCAGCAGACCCCGGATAAGCGCAGTGCAAGAGACCCAGTACTTC. Translating gives CASRPRISAVQETQYF.

This rearrangement joins TRBV28 to TRBJ2-7, with TRBD1 identical over 7 bases. This CDR3 region has 13 residues. Germline CDR1 is MDHEN and CDR2 is SYDVKM. V lost 5 bases and J lost 3; bases outside the gene matches: 4. CDR3 protein: CASSTRQGYEQYF. CDR3 DNA: TGTGCCAGCAGTACCCGACAGGGCTACGAGCAGTACTTC.

The chain employs TRBV4-2 and TRBJ2-1; TRBD2 matches at 15 bases. In germline, CDR1 is LGHNA, CDR2 YNFKEQ. CDR3 length: 22 amino acids. V shed 1 base and J 3 bases; nucleotides not matched to a gene: 16. The CDR3 region has the DNA TGTGCCAGCAGCCAAGGACGCCTAGGGGTCGGACTAGCGGGGGGGGACTACAATGAGCAGTTCTTC. It codes for CASSQGRLGVGLAGGDYNEQFF.

The V call is TRBV5-6, the J call TRBJ2-5, with D unresolved. The germline CDR1 and CDR2 sequences are SGHDT and YYEEEE. This CDR3 spans 12 amino acids. The V and J ends lost 4 bases and 2 bases respectively, with 6 bases between them. CDR3 amino acids: CASSVRQETQYF. The CDR3 coding sequence is TGTGCCAGCAGCGTAAGGCAAGAGACCCAGTACTTC.

The chain is built from TRBV7-9 and TRBJ2-5; D not certain. This CDR3 has 11 residues. Germline V CDR1 and CDR2: SEHNR, FQNEAQ (reference sequence). Trimming stripped 5 bases from V and 4 bases from J, with 5 bases between. The CDR3 spells CASSQIETQYF. CDR3 nucleotides: TGTGCCAGCAGCCAAATAGAGACCCAGTACTTC.

This CDR3 is CATHTGGTEAFF. The CDR3 DNA follows: TGTGCCACCCATACGGGCGGCACTGAAGCTTTCTTT. The rearrangement joins TRBV28 to TRBJ1-1; D remains unclear. The CDR3 is 12 amino acids. The V end was cut by 10 bases, the J end by 4 bases, with 13 bases between. Germline assignment: CDR1 MDHEN and CDR2 SYDVKM. Variable domain in full (rest from reference TRBV28 and TRBJ1-1): DVKVTQSSRYLVKRTGEKVFLECVQDMDHENMFWYRQDPGLGLRLIYFSYDVKMKEKGDIPEGYSVSREKKERFSLILESASTNQTSMYLCATHTGGTEAFFGQGTRLTVV.